These T cell receptor beta chains were read from a single sample in a study of blood T cells in healthy people across ages. TCRdb reprocessed the 5' RACE reads via MiXCR and lists one record per CDR3 protein. The sample has roughly 700,000 distinct CDR3 sequences; 25% are singletons. The data also belong to a second study, concerning T cells of mothers and their children.

Sequenced input: blood. These receptors all come from a boy aged 5-17 years in good health. Both conserved end residues are part of each CDR3. Fields, in order: J gene, V gene, D gene, CDR3 length, clone size, CDR3 DNA, CDR3 protein. The D gene is left open where the match is weak. Not all rows give a size; the values are once, few, many and, for expanded clones, a class.

TRBJ1-4 | TRBV27 | . | 13 | . | TGTGCCAGTAGTTCGGACAGTCGGGAAAAACTGTTTTTT | CASSSDSREKLFF
TRBJ2-1 | TRBV28 | . | 15 | . | TGTGCCAGCAGTTTAGCCGAATTCCCAATCAATGAGCAGTTCTTC | CASSLAEFPINEQFF
TRBJ2-7 | TRBV12-3/TRBV12-4 | . | 12 | . | TGTGCCAGCAGTTTTGTGAACTACGAGCAGTACTTC | CASSFVNYEQYF
TRBJ2-1 | TRBV6-5 | . | 14 | . | TGTGCCAGCAGTTACTCCGACTACAGAGATGAGCAGTTCTTC | CASSYSDYRDEQFF
TRBJ2-1 | TRBV12-3/TRBV12-4 | TRBD2 | 15 | . | TGTGCCAGCAGTTTAGCGCCTGACAGCAAGCGGGGGCAGTTCTTC | CASSLAPDSKRGQFF
TRBJ2-4 | TRBV27 | . | 16 | few | TGTGCCAGCAGCTTGATCGCCCGGGACATCAAAAACATTCAGTACTTC | CASSLIARDIKNIQYF
TRBJ2-3 | TRBV28 | TRBD2 | 17 | . | TGTGCCAGCAGTCGAGAGACTAGCCTCCGGTACACAGATACGCAGTATTTT | CASSRETSLRYTDTQYF
TRBJ2-5 | TRBV6-2/TRBV6-3 | . | 16 | few | TGTGCCAGCAGTTACCCGTCGGACGGGGGCCCAGAGACCCAGTACTTC | CASSYPSDGGPETQYF
TRBJ2-7 | TRBV7-2 | . | 14 | few | TGTGCCAGCAGCTTGGGGAGTAGACAATCCGAGCAGTACTTC | CASSLGSRQSEQYF
TRBJ2-5 | TRBV5-1 | . | 15 | . | TGCGCCAGCAGCGGCGACATATCAGCCTCCTATGAGCAGTACTTC | CASSGDISASYEQYF
TRBJ2-5 | TRBV6-1 | TRBD1 | 16 | many | TGTGCCAGTAGCCCTCCGGGACAGGGGCTGGGAGAGACCCAGTACTTC | CASSPPGQGLGETQYF
TRBJ2-3 | TRBV7-3 | . | 14 | . | TGTGCCAGCAGCCCGGACCATGGCACAGATACGCAGTATTTT | CASSPDHGTDTQYF
TRBJ2-1 | TRBV7-9 | TRBD2 | 15 | . | TGTGCCAGCAGCCGGACTAGCGGGAGGATCAATGAGCAGTTCTTC | CASSRTSGRINEQFF
TRBJ2-3 | TRBV11-3 | . | 14 | . | TGTGCCAGCAGCCCGGTCTGGGGCACAGATACGCAGTATTTT | CASSPVWGTDTQYF
TRBJ2-6 | TRBV4-2 | . | 17 | . | TGTGCCAGCAGCCAAGATCTTTCCGGGGCTGGGGCCAACGTCCTGACTTTC | CASSQDLSGAGANVLTF
TRBJ1-5 | TRBV5-6 | . | 15 | few | TGTGCCAGCAGCTTGGCCTGGAGAGGAGATCAGCCCCAGCATTTT | CASSLAWRGDQPQHF
TRBJ2-5 | TRBV24-1 | TRBD1 | 15 | many | TGTGCCACCAGTGACTTTCGACAGGGCCAAGAGACCCAGTACTTC | CATSDFRQGQETQYF
TRBJ2-1 | TRBV4-3 | TRBD1 | 14 | few | TGCGCCAGCAGCCAGGGGACAGAGTACAATGAGCAGTTCTTC | CASSQGTEYNEQFF
TRBJ2-7 | TRBV12-3/TRBV12-4 | TRBD2 | 14 | . | TGTGCCAGCAGTCTAATGACTAGCGGAAACGAGCAGTACTTC | CASSLMTSGNEQYF
TRBJ2-6 | TRBV5-6 | . | 15 | . | TGTGCCAGCAGGCCAGCAATCTCTGGGGCCAACGTCCTGACTTTC | CASRPAISGANVLTF
TRBJ2-7 | TRBV29-1 | TRBD1 | 17 | few | TGCAGCGTCTCGGGACAGGGGGATTACCGGGGGACCTACGAGCAGTACTTC | CSVSGQGDYRGTYEQYF
TRBJ1-1 | TRBV6-5 | . | 12 | once | TGTGCCAGCAGAACCACGGGGACTGAAGCTTTCTTT | CASRTTGTEAFF